The rows below give T cell receptor beta chains drawn from one sample of a study of CD8 T cells in Susac syndrome. TCRdb used MiXCR to reprocess the immunoSEQ multiplex PCR reads, holding one entry per CDR3 protein. The sample holds around 300,000 distinct CDR3 sequences; 75% to 85% are singletons and the top ten take around 0.21%. The sequenced material came from CD8+ T cells from PBMCs. The origin of the receptors is a human donor with multiple sclerosis. CDR3s include the opening cysteine and the closing phenylalanine or tryptophan. The D gene is left open where the match is weak.

V | D | CDR3
TRBV6-2/TRBV6-3 | NA | CASSYSGGVSTDTQYF
TRBV28 | TRBD2 | CASTLGLRSSYNEQFF
TRBV28 | NA | CASSFREGTEAFF
TRBV29-1 | NA | CSVAGFSALQETEAFF
TRBV13 | NA | CASSLGDATTYEQYF
TRBV14 | NA | CASSQDHNYNEQFF
TRBV7-9 | NA | CASRTAGGRETQYF
TRBV5-1 | TRBD2 | CASSLGTSRGETQYF
TRBV29-1 | NA | CSVAEGASGANVLTF
TRBV7-9 | TRBD2 | CASSLFISGHNEQFF
TRBV25-1 | TRBD1 | CASSGGTGDGYTF
TRBV28 | NA | CASSLRGRGGEQYF
TRBV5-4 | TRBD2 | CASSSLAYETQYF
TRBV19 | NA | CASSIQGGNQPQHF
TRBV9 | NA | CASSPDGSNYGYTF
TRBV12-3/TRBV12-4 | NA | CASSFRDPGYNEKLFF
TRBV20-1 | TRBD2 | CSARGLAGATYNEQFF
TRBV28 | NA | CASSSLTLTAANTEAFF
TRBV25-1 | NA | CASIGTAAYEAFF
TRBV4-2 | NA | CASSQERRDEQFF
TRBV4-3 | NA | CASSQETEGQETQYF
TRBV15 | TRBD2 | CATSRDRKTSGRGLFF
TRBV4-1 | TRBD1 | CASSQDPGTGPKGYTF
TRBV19 | NA | CASRGIGVNEQFF
TRBV6-5 | NA | CASKQGPLYEQYF
TRBV7-9 | NA | CASSEQGRNYGYTF
TRBV19 | TRBD2 | CASSIVTAGGLVNEQFF
TRBV6-5 | NA | CASSFYSGAGTEAFF
TRBV6-5 | NA | CASSYEPPPGTQYF
TRBV10-1 | NA | CASSEGTTNTGELFF
TRBV11-2 | NA | CASSPQTSNTEAFF
TRBV6-2/TRBV6-3 | NA | CASSLTTGATEAFF
TRBV11-2 | TRBD2 | CASSMSGKQYEQYF
TRBV11-3 | TRBD1 | CASSLREGGAELFF
TRBV6-2/TRBV6-3 | NA | CASSYSGESSYEQYF
TRBV3-1 | NA | CASSQETDLSYEQYF
TRBV9 | NA | CASSVDGRPRGRAQYF
TRBV4-1 | NA | CASSQDPGLVADTQYF
TRBV20-1 | NA | CSARDRGASSSGNTIYF
TRBV30 | NA | CAWSVWADNQPQHF
TRBV13 | NA | CASSLTGENTDTQYF
TRBV12-1 | NA | CASIPESGRNIQYF
TRBV12-3/TRBV12-4 | TRBD1 | CASSLIVGQASYEQYF
TRBV4-2 | NA | CASSPSGWGQETQYF
TRBV27 | NA | CASSPLTGLNTEAFF
TRBV12-3/TRBV12-4 | NA | CASSFMGPYQPQHF
TRBV4-2 | NA | CASSQDIMDEQFF
TRBV4-1 | NA | CASSQVEDRLWEQFF
TRBV25-1 | NA | CASSESSYEQYF
TRBV2 | NA | CASIMERGLTGELFF
TRBV29-1 | NA | CSVERVTQYF